Listed below are T cell receptor beta chains from one sample, sequenced in a study of T cells after yellow fever vaccination. Each CDR3 protein gets one entry after TCRdb re-called the 5' RACE reads with MiXCR. This sample has 320,000 or so distinct CDR3 sequences, with 8.1% found just once. The source material was PBMCs, sampled approximately 40 days after the first yellow fever vaccination. Receptor source: a man aged 18-30 years who received the YFV17D yellow fever vaccine. Each CDR3 is given with its conserved first and last residue. Fields, in order: clone size, J gene, V gene, CDR3 protein. Clone size is given for some rows only: seen once, a few or many times, or a class if the clone is expanded.

. TRBJ2-1 TRBV7-2 CASSLDTSGGVEQFF
. TRBJ1-2 TRBV20-1 CSARDQEYGYTF
. TRBJ1-5 TRBV10-3 CAISEFGTGGGQPQHF
. TRBJ2-1 TRBV18 CASSFTGVDGEQFF
many TRBJ2-3 TRBV5-5 CASSLTGTGTDTQYF
few TRBJ2-3 TRBV4-3 CASSHQGRGTDTQYF
many TRBJ2-5 TRBV4-3 CASSQGPGTQYF
few TRBJ2-3 TRBV7-2 CASSLASAGPDTQYF
few TRBJ2-7 TRBV6-1 CASSEETGYEQYF
few TRBJ2-1 TRBV6-2/TRBV6-3 CASNEQANEQFF
. TRBJ2-2 TRBV7-3 CASSRGTGLTGELFF
many TRBJ1-4 TRBV10-3 CAISGGQGIKEKLFF
few TRBJ1-5 TRBV5-5 CASSLGPVGPQHF
few TRBJ2-5 TRBV6-5 CASSYGRTVGSMTQYF
. TRBJ1-1 TRBV20-1 CSAKEGAANTEAFF
few TRBJ2-7 TRBV18 CASSPLGQGDEQYF
. TRBJ1-5 TRBV6-6 CASNDRNQPQHF
few TRBJ2-2 TRBV11-2 CASSLPRRLNTGELFF
few TRBJ2-2 TRBV7-8 CASSRRAAGGTGELFF
few TRBJ1-4 TRBV6-5 CASSYGQGTYGEKLFF
. TRBJ1-5 TRBV5-5 CASSYVDSNQPQHF
. TRBJ2-3 TRBV4-3 CASSQGGTADTQYF
. TRBJ2-7 TRBV9 CASSVAGTGAYEQYF
. TRBJ2-1 TRBV24-1 CATSDGGTSGGAGEQFF
few TRBJ1-3 TRBV3-1 CASSLGGGRATIYF
. TRBJ2-1 TRBV6-5 CASSYLSLSEQFF
many TRBJ1-4 TRBV6-6 CASSYGTGEKLFF
few TRBJ2-2 TRBV11-2 CASSFITGGPGELFF
. TRBJ2-6 TRBV4-3 CASSRLRDKFLTGANVLTF
few TRBJ2-5 TRBV7-7 CASSFQQGWGETQYF
many TRBJ1-2 TRBV29-1 CSVGSETVYGYTF
many TRBJ1-1 TRBV7-8 CASSLGIRNTEAFF
. TRBJ2-4 TRBV4-2 CASSLAGEAKNIQYF
few TRBJ1-1 TRBV7-6 CASSLGGTGGADTEAFF
few TRBJ2-5 TRBV7-2 CASSPWTGMGETQYF
few TRBJ2-1 TRBV12-3/TRBV12-4 CASSFRTGQDNEQFF
. TRBJ2-1 TRBV15 CATSRDVLAGYYNEQFF
few TRBJ2-5 TRBV18 CASSLRTGIQETQYF
few TRBJ2-2 TRBV12-3/TRBV12-4 CASRTGTGGGELFF
. TRBJ2-1 TRBV20-1 CSARGTGVLAGPSSYNEQFF
few TRBJ2-1 TRBV21-1 CASSNRDRPSPYEQFF
many TRBJ2-6 TRBV20-1 CSADGGFSGANVLTF
. TRBJ2-4 TRBV5-6 CASGRSIQYF
. TRBJ2-5 TRBV10-3 CAISEGGTGDGETQYF
few TRBJ2-2 TRBV5-1 CASRDSGGPVGELFF
few TRBJ2-3 TRBV5-6 CASSLVALDTDTQYF
few TRBJ2-3 TRBV7-2 CASSSMGTATDTQYF
. TRBJ2-7 TRBV9 CASSAERLRQGPYEQYF
once TRBJ2-7 TRBV6-1 CASSENRGYEQYF
. TRBJ2-2 TRBV9 CASSVIGSGGAWGTGELFF
. TRBJ1-2 TRBV9 CASSVDFSGPEGTF
many TRBJ2-2 TRBV5-6 CASSPTEIMPGELFF
few TRBJ2-6 TRBV6-1 CASSERSGGPTGANVLTF
many TRBJ2-7 TRBV12-3/TRBV12-4 CASSPTGGTYEQYF
few TRBJ1-1 TRBV19 CASTVQGVRTEAFF